One and the same sample provided the 16 T cell receptor beta chains below, sequenced in a study of cytomegalovirus exposure and HLA in healthy donors. 60 Vbeta and 13 Jbeta primers were used in PCR. The protocol was immunoSEQ multiplex PCR, while the TCRdb copy is restricted to in-frame clones and leaves out a portion. The profile shows over 150,000 clones, roughly four fifths of them singletons. The specimen was PBMCs. The receptors were sampled from a man aged 18 to 35 in good health and CMV-seronegative.

The rearrangement joins TRBV5-4 to TRBJ2-3; D remains ambiguous. The CDR3 covers 16 residues. Germline loops: CDR1 SGHNT, CDR2 YYREEE (reference sequence). V was cut by 1 base and J by 4 bases, with 16 bases left in between. The CDR3: CASSLKTSPESDTQYF. As DNA, the CDR3 is TGTGCCAGCAGCTTGAAGACTTCCCCAGAGTCAGATACGCAGTATTTT.

J is TRBJ2-1 and V is TRBV2, with 7 positions matching TRBD2. The ends lost 4 bases at V and 3 bases at J; junction bases unmatched: 3. Germline V gene lookup returns CDR1 SNHLY and CDR2 FYNNEI. The CDR3 sequence is 14 residues long. The CDR3 bases are TGTGCCAGCAGTGGTCTAGCGGTCTACAATGAGCAGTTCTTC. It encodes CASSGLAVYNEQFF.

The V and J genes are TRBV5-6 and TRBJ1-1; D perhaps matches TRBD1 (6 bases). V lost 2 bases and J 6 bases, leaving 11 bases between the germline ends. The germline CDR1 and CDR2 sequences are SGHDT and YYEEEE. This CDR3 has 13 residues. The CDR3 spells CASSFGRGAEAFF. CDR3 DNA: TGTGCCAGCAGCTTTGGCAGGGGAGCTGAAGCTTTCTTT.

The genes are TRBV29-1 and TRBJ2-7; 8 bases align to TRBD1. Germline CDR1 SQVTM, CDR2 ANQGSEA. This CDR3 comprises 16 residues. After removal of 3 bases from V and 1 base from J, the junction contained 11 bases not matched to a gene. The CDR3, as DNA: TGCAGCGTTGAGAAGGACAGGGTTATCAGGTCCTACGAGCAGTACTTC. Amino acids: CSVEKDRVIRSYEQYF.

The count of this clone is one. This chain joins TRBV7-9 and TRBJ1-1, with 10 nucleotides matching TRBD1. This CDR3 spans 17 amino acids. J lost 3 bases, V lost 5 bases, and 12 bases had no gene match. From germline, CDR1 is SEHNR and CDR2 FQNEAQ (reference sequence). For the CDR3, the DNA is TGTGCCAGCAGCCCCTTAGGACAGGGGGAAGGATACACTGAAGCTTTCTTT. Translated, it gives CASSPLGQGEGYTEAFF.

This clone was seen only once. The chain uses TRBV28 and TRBJ1-4; TRBD1 is a possible D gene (5 bases). V was pared by 2 bases and J by 2 bases, with 9 bases between. This CDR3 is 15 amino acids long. CDR1 and CDR2 (germline): MDHEN, SYDVKM. The CDR3 sequence is CASSLGGATNEKLFF. The DNA of the CDR3 is TGTGCCAGCAGTTTAGGAGGGGCGACTAATGAAAAACTGTTTTTT.

CDR3 amino acids: CASSLGQEKLFF. CDR3 sequence (DNA): TGTGCCAGCAGCTTAGGACAGGAAAAACTGTTTTTT. This chain uses TRBV7-8 with TRBJ1-4; tentatively, D is TRBD1 (5 bases). Germline CDR1 and CDR2: SGHVS and FQNEAQ. Trimming left V 1 base short and J 8 bases short, with 5 bases between. The CDR3 runs 12 residues.

This clone was counted a few times. The gene calls are TRBV28 and TRBJ2-3; 11 positions match TRBD2. This CDR3 comprises 14 residues. V lost 3 bases, J lost 6 bases, and 2 bases stayed unmatched. Germline lookup yields CDR1 MDHEN and CDR2 SYDVKM. The CDR3 spells CASSLTSGMDTQYF. In DNA, the CDR3 is TGTGCCAGCAGTTTGACTAGCGGGATGGATACGCAGTATTTT.

The V call is TRBV6-5, the J call TRBJ2-5; maybe TRBD1 (6 bases). The J call could be wrong; TRBJ2-7 is a better fit for the DNA end. Germline CDR1 and CDR2: MNHEY and SVGAGI. This CDR3 is built from 13 residues. CDR3 residues: CASSYRTGFEQYF. Here the CDR3 DNA reads TGTGCCAGCAGTTACCGCACAGGGTTCGAGCAGTACTTC.

V gene TRBV6-1 combines with J gene TRBJ1-5; D remains unclear. Germline CDR1 MNHNS, CDR2 SASEGT. V was shortened by 4 bases and J by 7 bases, with 11 bases between the two germline ends. The CDR3 covers 13 residues. In DNA, the CDR3 is TGTGCCAGCAGTGTTCCTATGAGGCAGCCCCAGCATTTT. Amino acids: CASSVPMRQPQHF.

This chain uses TRBV6-6 with TRBJ2-3; D perhaps matches TRBD1 (5 bases). The CDR3 contains 15 residues. Trimming removed 1 base at V and 4 bases at J, with 12 bases between. CDR1 and CDR2 (germline): MNHNY, SVGAGI (reference sequence). The CDR3 reads CASSYYAVGADTQYF. The CDR3 DNA reads as TGTGCCAGCAGTTACTACGCGGTAGGGGCAGATACGCAGTATTTT.

The gene calls are TRBV15 and TRBJ2-2; 7 nucleotides align to TRBD1. This CDR3 comprises 16 residues. The junction had 10 bases not matched to a gene; V was cut back by 4 bases and J by 5 bases. Germline CDR1 is LNHNV and CDR2 is YYDKDF (reference sequence). CDR3 coding DNA: TGTGCCACCAGCAAAGAGGGGGCAGGAATTACCGGGGAGCTGTTTTTT. This sequence encodes CATSKEGAGITGELFF. Looking up the rest from reference TRBV15 and TRBJ2-2 gives the full variable domain: DAMVIQNPRYQVTQFGKPVTLSCSQTLNHNVMYWYQQKSSQAPKLLFHYYDKDFNNEADTPDNFQSRRPNTSFCFLDIRSPGLGDTAMYLCATSKEGAGITGELFFGEGSRLTVL.

CDR3 sequence (DNA): TGTGCCAGCAGTTACTCGAGGGTTGCTAGCACAGATACGCAGTATTTT. It translates to CASSYSRVASTDTQYF. This chain joins TRBV6-5 and TRBJ2-3, with D possibly being TRBD2 (5 bases). The CDR3 is made up of 16 amino acids. Looked up from germline, CDR1 is MNHEY and CDR2 is SVGAGI. The germline V and J ends were trimmed by 0 bases and 0 bases, with 10 bases remaining between them.

The chain recombines TRBV11-3 with TRBJ2-7, with D uncertain. The CDR3 is made up of 14 amino acids. Trimming removed 7 bases from V and 0 bases from J, with 13 bases in between. Germline values: CDR1 SGHNT, CDR2 YENEEA. As DNA, the CDR3 is TGTGCCAGCAAACCCACAGCTCCCTCCTACGAGCAGTACTTC. As protein: CASKPTAPSYEQYF.

This rearrangement joins TRBV6-5 to TRBJ2-2, with D possibly being TRBD2 (5 bases). CDR1 is MNHEY and CDR2 is SVGAGI in the germline V gene. The ends were cut back, 8 bases at V and 8 bases at J, with 12 bases in the middle. This CDR3 is 12 amino acids long. The CDR3 nucleotides are TGTGCCAGCCGAAGCGGTGTGGGGGAGCTGTTTTTT. Translation: CASRSGVGELFF.

The chain employs TRBV4-3 and TRBJ2-1; the match to TRBD2 covers 10 bases. This CDR3 spans 15 amino acids. V gave up 1 base and J gave up 6 bases; unmatched junction bases: 3. CDR1 LGHNA and CDR2 YSLEER come from the germline V gene. CDR3 amino acids: CASSQGTSGINEQFF. In DNA, the CDR3 is TGCGCCAGCAGCCAAGGGACTAGCGGAATCAATGAGCAGTTCTTC.